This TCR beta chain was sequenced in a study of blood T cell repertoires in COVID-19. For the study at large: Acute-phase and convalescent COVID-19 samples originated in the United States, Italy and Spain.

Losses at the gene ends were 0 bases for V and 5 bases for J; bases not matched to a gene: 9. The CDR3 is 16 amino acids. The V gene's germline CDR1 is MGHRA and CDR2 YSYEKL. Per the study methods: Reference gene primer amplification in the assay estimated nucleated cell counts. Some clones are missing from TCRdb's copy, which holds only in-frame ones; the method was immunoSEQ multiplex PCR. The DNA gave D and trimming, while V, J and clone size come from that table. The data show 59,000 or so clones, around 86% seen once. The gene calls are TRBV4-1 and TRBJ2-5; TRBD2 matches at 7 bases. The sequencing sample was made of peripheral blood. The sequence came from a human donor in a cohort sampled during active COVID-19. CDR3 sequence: CASSQDSASSGETQYF. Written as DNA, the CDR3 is TGCGCCAGCAGCCAAGATAGTGCGAGTAGCGGGGAGACCCAGTACTTC.